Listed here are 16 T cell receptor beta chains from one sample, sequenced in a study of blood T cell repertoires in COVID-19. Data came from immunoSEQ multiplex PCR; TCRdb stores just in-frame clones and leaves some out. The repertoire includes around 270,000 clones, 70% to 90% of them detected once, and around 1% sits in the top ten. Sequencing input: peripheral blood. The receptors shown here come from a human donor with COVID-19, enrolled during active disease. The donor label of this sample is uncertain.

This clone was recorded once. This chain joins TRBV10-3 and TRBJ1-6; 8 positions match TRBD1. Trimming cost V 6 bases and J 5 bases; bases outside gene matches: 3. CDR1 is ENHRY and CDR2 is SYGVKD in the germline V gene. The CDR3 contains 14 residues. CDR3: CAISVGQDNSPLHF. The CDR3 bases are TGTGCCATCAGCGTGGGACAGGATAATTCACCCCTCCACTTT.

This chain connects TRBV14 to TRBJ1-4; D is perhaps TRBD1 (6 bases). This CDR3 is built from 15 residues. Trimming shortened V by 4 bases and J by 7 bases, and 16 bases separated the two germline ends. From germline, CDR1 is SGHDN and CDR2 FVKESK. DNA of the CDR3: TGTGCCAGCAGCCTGTGGGGGCCGTCCGGTGAAAAACTGTTTTTT. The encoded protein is CASSLWGPSGEKLFF.

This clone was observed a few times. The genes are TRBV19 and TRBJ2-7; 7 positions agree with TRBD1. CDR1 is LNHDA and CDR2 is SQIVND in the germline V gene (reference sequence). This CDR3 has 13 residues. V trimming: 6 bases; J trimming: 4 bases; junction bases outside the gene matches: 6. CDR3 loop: CASSKDRWYEQYF. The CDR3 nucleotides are TGTGCCAGTAGCAAGGACAGGTGGTACGAGCAGTACTTC.

The CDR3 nucleotides read TGTGCCAGCAGCCCAGCGGGGTTCCAAGAGACCCAGTACTTC. Encoded protein: CASSPAGFQETQYF. J is TRBJ2-5 and V is TRBV7-2; 7 nucleotides agree with TRBD2. CDR3 length: 14 residues. J gave up 1 base and V 5 bases, and 4 bases lay outside the gene matches. Germline CDR1 SGHTA, CDR2 FQGNSA.

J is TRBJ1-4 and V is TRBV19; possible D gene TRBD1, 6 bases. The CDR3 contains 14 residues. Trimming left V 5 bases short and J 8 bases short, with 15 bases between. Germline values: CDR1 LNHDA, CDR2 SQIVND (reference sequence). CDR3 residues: CASSASGVGEKLFF. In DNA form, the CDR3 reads TGTGCCAGTAGTGCCTCAGGGGTCGGAGAAAAACTGTTTTTT.

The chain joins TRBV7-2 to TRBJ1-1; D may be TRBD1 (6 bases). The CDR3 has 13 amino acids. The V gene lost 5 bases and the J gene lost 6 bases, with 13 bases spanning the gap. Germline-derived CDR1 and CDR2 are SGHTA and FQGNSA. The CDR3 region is CASSEQGWAEAFF. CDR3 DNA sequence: TGTGCCAGCAGCGAACAGGGCTGGGCTGAAGCTTTCTTT. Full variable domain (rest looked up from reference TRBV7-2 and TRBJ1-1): GAGVSQSPSNKVTEKGKDVELRCDPISGHTALYWYRQSLGQGLEFLIYFQGNSAPDKSGLPSDRFSAERTGGSVSTLTIQRTQQEDSAVYLCASSEQGWAEAFFGQGTRLTVV.

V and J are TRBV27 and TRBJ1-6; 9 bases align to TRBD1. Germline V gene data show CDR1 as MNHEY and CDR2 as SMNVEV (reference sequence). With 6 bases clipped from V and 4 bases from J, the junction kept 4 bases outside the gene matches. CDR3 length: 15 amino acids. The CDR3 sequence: CASREQGAYNSPLHF. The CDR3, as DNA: TGTGCCAGCAGGGAACAGGGGGCTTATAATTCACCCCTCCACTTT.

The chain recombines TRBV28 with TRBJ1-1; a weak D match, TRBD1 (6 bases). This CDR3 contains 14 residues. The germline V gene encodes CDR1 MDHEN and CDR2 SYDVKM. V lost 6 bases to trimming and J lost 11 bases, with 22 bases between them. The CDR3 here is CASSFAQGVRWAFF. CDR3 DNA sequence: TGTGCCAGCAGCTTTGCACAGGGAGTGCGTTGGGCTTTCTTT.

The CDR3 loop reads CASSFGTGVWNEQFF. CDR3 nucleotide sequence: TGTGCCAGCAGTTTCGGGACAGGAGTCTGGAATGAGCAGTTCTTC. The gene calls are TRBV27 and TRBJ2-1; 8 bases are shared with TRBD1. The CDR3 spans 15 residues. Trimming took 3 bases from V and 7 from J; bases not matched to a gene: 8. Germline V gene data show CDR1 as MNHEY and CDR2 as SMNVEV (reference sequence).

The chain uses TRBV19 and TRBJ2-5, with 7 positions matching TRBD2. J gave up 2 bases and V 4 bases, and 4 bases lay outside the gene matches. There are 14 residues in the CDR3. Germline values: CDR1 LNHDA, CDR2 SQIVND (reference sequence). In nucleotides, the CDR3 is TGTGCCAGTAGTACGAGCGGGATTCAAGAGACCCAGTACTTC. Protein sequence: CASSTSGIQETQYF.

CDR3: CASSYSGGLNEQFF. CDR3 DNA: TGTGCCAGCAGTTACTCGGGGGGCCTCAATGAGCAGTTCTTC. The V gene is TRBV28, the J gene TRBJ2-1, with a weak D call TRBD2 (7 bases). V lost 4 bases, J lost 6 bases, and 13 bases lay in between. Germline V lookup: CDR1 MDHEN, CDR2 SYDVKM. This CDR3 contains 14 residues.

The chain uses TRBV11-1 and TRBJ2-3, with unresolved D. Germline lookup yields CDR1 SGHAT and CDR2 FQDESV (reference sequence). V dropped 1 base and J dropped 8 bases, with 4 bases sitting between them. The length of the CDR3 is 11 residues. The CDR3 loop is CASSLGGTQYF. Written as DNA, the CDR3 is TGTGCCAGCAGCTTAGGAGGTACGCAGTATTTT. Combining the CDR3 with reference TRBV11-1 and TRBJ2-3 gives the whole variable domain EAEVAQSPRYKITEKSQAVAFWCDPISGHATLYWYRQILGQGPELLVQFQDESVVDDSQLPKDRFSAERLKGVDSTLKIQPAELGDSAMYLCASSLGGTQYFGPGTRLTVL.

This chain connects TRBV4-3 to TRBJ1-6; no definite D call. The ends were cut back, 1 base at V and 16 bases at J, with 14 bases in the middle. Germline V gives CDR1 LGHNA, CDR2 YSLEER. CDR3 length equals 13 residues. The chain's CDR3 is CASSQAPDSLLHF. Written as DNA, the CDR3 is TGCGCCAGCAGCCAAGCCCCGGACTCTCTTCTCCACTTT.

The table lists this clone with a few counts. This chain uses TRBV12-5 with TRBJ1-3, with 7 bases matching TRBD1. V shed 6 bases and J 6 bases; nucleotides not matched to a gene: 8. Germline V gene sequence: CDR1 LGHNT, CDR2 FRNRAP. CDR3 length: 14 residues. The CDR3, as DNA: TGTGCTAGTGGCCAGGGGGGACAAATAAACACCATATATTTT. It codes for CASGQGGQINTIYF.

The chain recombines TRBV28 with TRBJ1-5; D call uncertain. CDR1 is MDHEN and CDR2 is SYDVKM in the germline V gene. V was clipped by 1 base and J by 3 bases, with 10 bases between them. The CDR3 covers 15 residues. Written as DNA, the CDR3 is TGTGCCAGCAGTTTATTCGACGGACTCAATCAGCCCCAGCATTTT. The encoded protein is CASSLFDGLNQPQHF.

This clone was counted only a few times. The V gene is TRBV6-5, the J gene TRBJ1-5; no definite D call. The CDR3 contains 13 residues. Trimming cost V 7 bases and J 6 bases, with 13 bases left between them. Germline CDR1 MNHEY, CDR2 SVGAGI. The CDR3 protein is CASTEGRGQPQHF. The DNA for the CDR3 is TGTGCCAGCACCGAAGGAAGAGGTCAGCCCCAGCATTTT.